The 17 T cell receptor beta chains given below trace back to one sample, sequenced in a study of OX40 agonist ivuxolimab in advanced cancers. Using immunoSEQ multiplex PCR, the repertoire was profiled, and TCRdb retains in-frame clones only, with some absent. This table holds around 70,000 clones, around four fifths found once. Sequenced here: CD4+ or CD8+ T cells sorted from blood, sampled in a trial of the OX40 agonist ivuxolimab. These receptor sequences come from an adult with an advanced solid tumor such as melanoma, head and neck, liver or kidney cancer.

This rearrangement joins TRBV28 to TRBJ2-2, with TRBD2 identical over 8 bases. The V gene's germline CDR1 is MDHEN and CDR2 SYDVKM. This CDR3 has 17 amino acids. The trim removed 1 base at V and 2 bases at J, leaving 6 bases unmatched. The CDR3 coding sequence is TGTGCCAGCAGTTTATTATCCACTAGCGGTAACACCGGGGAGCTGTTTTTT. Its translation is CASSLLSTSGNTGELFF.

This clone came up once. The chain has TRBV15 and TRBJ2-7, with 8 positions matching TRBD1. Unmatched junction bases numbered 4, after V lost 0 bases and J lost 3 bases. This CDR3 spans 15 amino acids. CDR1 is LNHNV, CDR2 YYDKDF, per germline (reference sequence). The CDR3 bases are TGTGCCACCAGCAGAGAGATAGGACAGGGCTACGAGCAGTACTTC. Translated, it gives CATSREIGQGYEQYF. The full variable domain, its missing parts supplied by reference TRBV15 and TRBJ2-7, is DAMVIQNPRYQVTQFGKPVTLSCSQTLNHNVMYWYQQKSSQAPKLLFHYYDKDFNNEADTPDNFQSRRPNTSFCFLDIRSPGLGDTAMYLCATSREIGQGYEQYFGPGTRLTVT.

The rearrangement uses TRBV9 and TRBJ2-3; maybe TRBD2 (7 bases). The V and J ends lost 3 bases and 3 bases respectively, with 23 bases between them. This CDR3 spans 18 amino acids. Germline lookup yields CDR1 SGDLS and CDR2 YYNGEE. In DNA, the CDR3 is TGTGCCAGCAGCGGACACACGGTGGGGGGCGGGAGTACAGATACGCAGTATTTT. Encoded protein: CASSGHTVGGGSTDTQYF.

As for this clone: The germline gene is not matched at one end of the junction; a read error may be the cause. The genes are TRBV7-7 and TRBJ2-5; D gene uncertain. Per the germline V gene, CDR1 is SSHAT and CDR2 is FNYEAQ (reference sequence). The CDR3 has 15 residues. The CDR3 DNA reads TGTGCTAGCAGTTTGTCCCTCGGTGCATTGGAGACCCAGTACTTC. This codes for CASSLSLGALETQYF.

CDR3 residues: CASSWAGRDTQYF. The CDR3, as DNA: TGTGCCAGCAGCTGGGCCGGGCGGGATACGCAGTATTTT. The gene calls are TRBV5-6 and TRBJ2-3; D is ambiguous. Per the germline V gene, CDR1 is SGHDT and CDR2 is YYEEEE. Deletions cut 3 bases from V and 6 bases from J, with 11 bases between. The CDR3 sequence is 13 residues long. Based on the CDR3 plus reference TRBV5-6 and TRBJ2-3, the full variable domain is DAGVTQSPTHLIKTRGQQVTLRCSPKSGHDTVSWYQQALGQGPQFIFQYYEEEERQRGNFPDRFSGHQFPNYSSELNVNALLLGDSALYLCASSWAGRDTQYFGPGTRLTVL.

The V call is TRBV9, the J call TRBJ1-5; 9 positions match TRBD1. CDR1 is SGDLS, CDR2 YYNGEE, per germline. The CDR3 is 18 residues long. Trimming at V came to 2 bases and at J to 0 bases, leaving 9 bases not matched to a gene. The CDR3 DNA reads TGTGCCAGCAGCGTCGGACAGGGGTTTGGATATAGCAATCAGCCCCAGCATTTT. Protein sequence: CASSVGQGFGYSNQPQHF. Full variable domain (missing parts from reference TRBV9 and TRBJ1-5): DSGVTQTPKHLITATGQRVTLRCSPRSGDLSVYWYQQSLDQGLQFLIQYYNGEERAKGNILERFSAQQFPDLHSELNLSSLELGDSALYFCASSVGQGFGYSNQPQHFGDGTRLSIL.

J is TRBJ2-3 and V is TRBV15, with 8 bases lining up with TRBD2. The CDR3 covers 15 residues. The V gene end was trimmed by 8 bases and the J gene end by 0 bases; junction bases not matched to a gene: 7. CDR1 is LNHNV, CDR2 YYDKDF, per germline (reference sequence). CDR3 DNA: TGTGCCACCTCGGACGGACTAGCAAGCACAGATACGCAGTATTTT. This codes for CATSDGLASTDTQYF.

This clone was detected only a few times. This chain connects TRBV29-1 to TRBJ2-2; TRBD1 matches at 7 bases. The germline V gene has CDR1 SQVTM and CDR2 ANQGSEA. Unmatched junction bases numbered 7, after V lost 6 bases and J lost 0 bases. The CDR3 contains 15 residues. This CDR3 is CSVIVGTANTGELFF. CDR3 coding DNA: TGCAGCGTAATTGTTGGGACAGCGAACACCGGGGAGCTGTTTTTT.

The rearrangement joins TRBV7-3 to TRBJ2-5; TRBD2 matches 10 bases. V lost 3 bases, J lost 5 bases, and 9 bases stayed unmatched. The CDR3 contains 16 residues. Germline lookup yields CDR1 SGHTA and CDR2 FQGTGA. CDR3 coding DNA: TGTGCCAGCAGCTTCGGGGCTAGCGGGAGTAGGGAGACCCAGTACTTC. It codes for CASSFGASGSRETQYF.

The chain carries TRBV28 and TRBJ1-4; possibly TRBD1 for D (6 bases). Germline V lookup: CDR1 MDHEN, CDR2 SYDVKM. The CDR3 length is 16 residues. The germline V and J ends were trimmed by 5 bases and 3 bases, with 16 bases remaining between them. CDR3 coding DNA: TGTGCCAGCAGTGCGGCGGGGGGCGCATCTAATGAAAAACTGTTTTTT. Amino acids: CASSAAGGASNEKLFF.

This clone was observed a few times. The chain couples TRBV28 to TRBJ2-3, with 7 positions matching TRBD2. V lost 6 bases and J lost 2; bases outside the gene matches: 5. Germline V gene lookup returns CDR1 MDHEN and CDR2 SYDVKM. This CDR3 has 14 amino acids. The CDR3 here is CASSRLAATDTQYF. As DNA, the CDR3 is TGTGCCAGCAGCCGCCTAGCGGCCACAGATACGCAGTATTTT.

The chain has TRBV10-1 and TRBJ2-7; 9 nucleotides line up with TRBD2. Trimming at V came to 0 bases and at J to 1 base, leaving 7 bases not matched to a gene. In germline, CDR1 is WNHNN, CDR2 SYGVQD (reference sequence). CDR3 size: 17 residues. DNA for the CDR3: TGCGCCAGCAGTGAGTCGATCGAGACTAGCGGATCCTACGAGCAGTACTTC. It translates to CASSESIETSGSYEQYF.

This clone has more than one count but fewer than ten. The chain combines TRBV27 with TRBJ2-5, with a tentative D call TRBD1 (6 bases). This CDR3 region has 13 residues. The V and J ends lost 2 bases and 4 bases respectively, with 8 bases between them. CDR1 and CDR2 from the germline V gene are MNHEY and SMNVEV (reference sequence). DNA for the CDR3: TGTGCCAGCAGTTTAGTGGGGGCAGAGACCCAGTACTTC. Translation: CASSLVGAETQYF.

This chain links TRBV7-3 with TRBJ2-7; tentative D call: TRBD2 (6 bases). The V end lost 0 bases, the J end lost 0 bases, and 12 bases lay between the germline ends. CDR1 and CDR2 from the germline V gene are SGHTA and FQGTGA. CDR3 length equals 16 residues. As DNA, the CDR3 is TGTGCCAGCAGCTTAACCCCCCAGACTAGCTCCTACGAGCAGTACTTC. This sequence encodes CASSLTPQTSSYEQYF.

The chain uses TRBV6-6 and TRBJ1-2, with a possible D match to TRBD1 (5 bases). CDR3 length equals 16 residues. The germline CDR1 and CDR2 sequences are MNHNY and SVGAGI (reference sequence). V lost 2 bases and J 2 bases, leaving 15 bases between the germline ends. The CDR3 DNA sequence: TGTGCCAGCAGTTACCCGGCTGGGGGTCGGAACTATGGCTACACCTTC. It encodes CASSYPAGGRNYGYTF.

The V and J genes are TRBV19 and TRBJ2-3, with D tentatively TRBD2 (7 bases). In germline, CDR1 is LNHDA, CDR2 SQIVND (reference sequence). There are 14 residues in the CDR3. The V gene lost 6 bases and the J gene lost 0 bases, with 10 bases spanning the gap. The CDR3 sequence: CASSGGRSTDTQYF. The CDR3 coding sequence is TGTGCCAGTAGCGGGGGGCGAAGCACAGATACGCAGTATTTT.

This clone was seen once. V is TRBV9 and J is TRBJ1-4, with D unclear. Germline-derived CDR1 and CDR2 are SGDLS and YYNGEE. The CDR3 is made up of 15 amino acids. Trimming removed 1 base at V and 5 bases at J, with 12 bases between. CDR3 nucleotide sequence: TGTGCCAGCAGCGTACTAGGAGGAATCAATGAAAAACTGTTTTTT. It specifies CASSVLGGINEKLFF.